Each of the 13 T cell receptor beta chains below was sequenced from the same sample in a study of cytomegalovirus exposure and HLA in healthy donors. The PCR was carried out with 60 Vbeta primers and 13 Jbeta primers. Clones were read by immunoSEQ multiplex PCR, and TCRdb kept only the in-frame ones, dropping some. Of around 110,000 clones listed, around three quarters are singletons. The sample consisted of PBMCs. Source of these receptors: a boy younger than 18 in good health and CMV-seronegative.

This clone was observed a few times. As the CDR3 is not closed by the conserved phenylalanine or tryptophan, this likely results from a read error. This CDR3 reads CAWNLNGGYTV. CDR3 sequence (DNA): TGTGCCTGGAATCTGAACGGAGGCTACACCGTC. This chain links TRBV30 with TRBJ1-2; no definite D call. CDR3 size: 11 residues. The V gene lost 4 bases and the J gene lost 8 bases, with 11 bases spanning the gap. In germline, CDR1 is GTSNPN, CDR2 SVGIG (reference sequence).

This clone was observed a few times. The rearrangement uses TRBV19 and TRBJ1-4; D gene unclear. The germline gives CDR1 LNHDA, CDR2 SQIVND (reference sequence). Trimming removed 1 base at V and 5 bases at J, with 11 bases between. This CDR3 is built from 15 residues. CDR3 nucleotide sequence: TGTGCCAGTAGTATAGGGCTGACTCAAAATGAAAAACTGTTTTTT. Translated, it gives CASSIGLTQNEKLFF.

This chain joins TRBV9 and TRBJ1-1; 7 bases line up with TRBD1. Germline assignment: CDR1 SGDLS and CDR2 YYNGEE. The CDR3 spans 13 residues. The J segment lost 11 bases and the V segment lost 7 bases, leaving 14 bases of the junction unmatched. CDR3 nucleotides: TGTGCCAGCGGTCCCGCTGAAAGACAGGGTGCTTTCTTT. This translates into CASGPAERQGAFF.

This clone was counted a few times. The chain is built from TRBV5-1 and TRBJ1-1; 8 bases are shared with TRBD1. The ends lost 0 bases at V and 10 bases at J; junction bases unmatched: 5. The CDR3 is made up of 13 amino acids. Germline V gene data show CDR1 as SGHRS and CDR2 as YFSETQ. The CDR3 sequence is CASSLEGRGPAFF. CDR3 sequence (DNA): TGCGCCAGCAGCTTGGAGGGCAGGGGGCCAGCTTTCTTT.

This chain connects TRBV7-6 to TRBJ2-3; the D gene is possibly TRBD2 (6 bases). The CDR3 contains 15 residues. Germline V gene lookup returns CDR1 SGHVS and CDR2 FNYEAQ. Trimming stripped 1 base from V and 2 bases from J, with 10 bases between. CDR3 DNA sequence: TGTGCCAGCAGCTTAGGGACGGGACTCACAGATACGCAGTATTTT. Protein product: CASSLGTGLTDTQYF.

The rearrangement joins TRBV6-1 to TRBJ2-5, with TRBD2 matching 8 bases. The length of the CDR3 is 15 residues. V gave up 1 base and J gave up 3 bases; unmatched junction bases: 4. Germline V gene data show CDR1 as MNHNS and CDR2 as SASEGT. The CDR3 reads CASSEGAGGKETQYF. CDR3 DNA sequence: TGTGCCAGCAGTGAAGGGGCGGGGGGTAAAGAGACCCAGTACTTC.

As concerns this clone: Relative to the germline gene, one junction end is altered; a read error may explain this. The CDR3 bases are TGTTCCAGCAGCCAAAGGGGCACTGAAGCTTTCTTT. The encoded protein is CSSSQRGTEAFF. This chain uses TRBV7-9 with TRBJ1-1, with D possibly matching TRBD1 (5 bases). There are 12 residues in the CDR3. The germline CDR1 and CDR2 sequences are SEHNR and FQNEAQ (reference sequence).

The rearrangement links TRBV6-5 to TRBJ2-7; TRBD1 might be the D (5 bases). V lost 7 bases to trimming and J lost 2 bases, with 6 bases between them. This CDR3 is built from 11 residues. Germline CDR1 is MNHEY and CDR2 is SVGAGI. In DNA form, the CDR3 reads TGTGCCAGCAAGGACACCTACGAGCAGTACTTC. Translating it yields CASKDTYEQYF.

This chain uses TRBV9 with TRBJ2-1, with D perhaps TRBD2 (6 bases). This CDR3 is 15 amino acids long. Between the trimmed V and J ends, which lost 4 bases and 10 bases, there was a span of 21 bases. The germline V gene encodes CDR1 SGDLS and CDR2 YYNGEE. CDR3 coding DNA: TGTGCCAGCAGCCCCGAGGGCGGGATCGGTCGAGAGCAGTTCTTC. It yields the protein CASSPEGGIGREQFF.

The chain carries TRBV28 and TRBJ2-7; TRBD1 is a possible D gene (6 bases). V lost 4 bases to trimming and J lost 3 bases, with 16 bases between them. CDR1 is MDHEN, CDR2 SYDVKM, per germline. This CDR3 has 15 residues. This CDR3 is CASSSSSLQGYEQYF. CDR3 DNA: TGTGCCAGCAGTTCCTCCTCGTTACAGGGCTACGAGCAGTACTTC.

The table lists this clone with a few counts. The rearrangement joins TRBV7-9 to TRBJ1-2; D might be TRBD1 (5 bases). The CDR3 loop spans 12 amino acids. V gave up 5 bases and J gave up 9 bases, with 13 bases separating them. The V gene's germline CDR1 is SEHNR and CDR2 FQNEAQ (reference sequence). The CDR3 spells CASSASGGSYTF. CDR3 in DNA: TGTGCCAGCAGCGCTAGCGGGGGGAGCTACACCTTC.

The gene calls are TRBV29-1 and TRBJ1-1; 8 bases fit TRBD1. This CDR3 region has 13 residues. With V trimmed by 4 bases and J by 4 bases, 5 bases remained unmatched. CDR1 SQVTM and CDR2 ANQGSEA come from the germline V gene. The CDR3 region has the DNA TGCAGCGTTGGGGACAGGCGAGGCACTGAAGCTTTCTTT. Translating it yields CSVGDRRGTEAFF.

The CDR3 protein is CASSPSGTTYGYTF. The CDR3 DNA reads TGCGCCAGCAGCCCGTCCGGGACAACCTATGGCTACACCTTC. V is TRBV5-1 and J is TRBJ1-2; D perhaps matches TRBD1 (6 bases). Germline loops: CDR1 SGHRS, CDR2 YFSETQ. V lost 4 bases and J lost 4, with 14 bases in between. The CDR3 is made up of 14 amino acids. The whole variable domain, remainder taken from reference TRBV5-1 and TRBJ1-2, is KAGVTQTPRYLIKTRGQQVTLSCSPISGHRSVSWYQQTPGQGLQFLFEYFSETQRNKGNFPGRFSGRQFSNSRSEMNVSTLELGDSALYLCASSPSGTTYGYTFGSGTRLTVV.